Given below is one T cell receptor beta chain in context. No antigen is known for it. This specimen comes from a study of shared clonotypes between healthy human individuals. Whole-study results and caveats: Across subsets, estimated richness was generally greater for naive than for memory populations.

Naive CD8 isolation took CD45RO-negative cells positively selected for CCR7 and excluded terminally differentiated effector memory CD45RA+ cells. In the original workflow: ImmunoSEQ output held junction-only sequences without quality scores, so filtering differed. Assay used: immunoSEQ multiplex PCR; TCRdb lists only in-frame clones, some missing. D and trimming come from the DNA, and the V and J calls and clone size come from that table. The sample shows hundreds of thousands of clones, 95% of them seen only once. The origin of this receptor is a woman aged 30 to 39 in good health. The sequenced material came from naive CD8+ T cells sorted from blood.

The CDR3 here is CASSSDSLAPNFYEQYF. CDR3 sequence (DNA): TGTGCCAGCAGCTCAGACTCCTTAGCGCCGAACTTCTACGAGCAGTACTTC. The chain has TRBV11-2 and TRBJ2-5, with D possibly matching TRBD2 (5 bases). The tail of the sequence fits TRBJ2-7 better, so the J call may be wrong. The germline CDR1 and CDR2 sequences are SGHAT and FQNNGV. The CDR3 contains 17 residues.